In this sample, the clone carrying this T cell receptor beta chain turned up a few times. Its specificity is unknown. The data belong to a study of beta chain features in type 1 diabetes. Background on the study: The number of sorted cells examined across all samples was fewer than 110,000,000. Study conclusions and caveats: Type 1 diabetes patients had TCRB CDR3s that were shorter (moderately but significantly so) in all four CD4+ subsets. Over-representation of high TCR-expressing cells was a possible consequence of cDNA sequencing.

CDR3 length: 13 amino acids. Between the trimmed V and J ends, which lost 6 bases and 10 bases, there was a span of 19 bases. The germline CDR1 and CDR2 sequences are SQVTM and ANQGSEA. Expressed TCRB transcripts were sequenced because the entire RNA isolate underwent reverse transcription. The method was immunoSEQ multiplex PCR; TCRdb's version includes in-frame clones alone and lacks a portion of them. The data show over 100,000 clones, 15% to 20% seen once. The source material was central memory CD4+ T cells from blood. The chain joins TRBV29-1 to TRBJ2-1; D is possibly TRBD1 or TRBD2 (6 bases each). The sequence came from a man aged 25-45 years with type 1 diabetes. This CDR3 reads CSVGKQGGREQFF. The CDR3 nucleotides read TGCAGCGTGGGTAAACAGGGAGGTAGGGAGCAGTTCTTC.